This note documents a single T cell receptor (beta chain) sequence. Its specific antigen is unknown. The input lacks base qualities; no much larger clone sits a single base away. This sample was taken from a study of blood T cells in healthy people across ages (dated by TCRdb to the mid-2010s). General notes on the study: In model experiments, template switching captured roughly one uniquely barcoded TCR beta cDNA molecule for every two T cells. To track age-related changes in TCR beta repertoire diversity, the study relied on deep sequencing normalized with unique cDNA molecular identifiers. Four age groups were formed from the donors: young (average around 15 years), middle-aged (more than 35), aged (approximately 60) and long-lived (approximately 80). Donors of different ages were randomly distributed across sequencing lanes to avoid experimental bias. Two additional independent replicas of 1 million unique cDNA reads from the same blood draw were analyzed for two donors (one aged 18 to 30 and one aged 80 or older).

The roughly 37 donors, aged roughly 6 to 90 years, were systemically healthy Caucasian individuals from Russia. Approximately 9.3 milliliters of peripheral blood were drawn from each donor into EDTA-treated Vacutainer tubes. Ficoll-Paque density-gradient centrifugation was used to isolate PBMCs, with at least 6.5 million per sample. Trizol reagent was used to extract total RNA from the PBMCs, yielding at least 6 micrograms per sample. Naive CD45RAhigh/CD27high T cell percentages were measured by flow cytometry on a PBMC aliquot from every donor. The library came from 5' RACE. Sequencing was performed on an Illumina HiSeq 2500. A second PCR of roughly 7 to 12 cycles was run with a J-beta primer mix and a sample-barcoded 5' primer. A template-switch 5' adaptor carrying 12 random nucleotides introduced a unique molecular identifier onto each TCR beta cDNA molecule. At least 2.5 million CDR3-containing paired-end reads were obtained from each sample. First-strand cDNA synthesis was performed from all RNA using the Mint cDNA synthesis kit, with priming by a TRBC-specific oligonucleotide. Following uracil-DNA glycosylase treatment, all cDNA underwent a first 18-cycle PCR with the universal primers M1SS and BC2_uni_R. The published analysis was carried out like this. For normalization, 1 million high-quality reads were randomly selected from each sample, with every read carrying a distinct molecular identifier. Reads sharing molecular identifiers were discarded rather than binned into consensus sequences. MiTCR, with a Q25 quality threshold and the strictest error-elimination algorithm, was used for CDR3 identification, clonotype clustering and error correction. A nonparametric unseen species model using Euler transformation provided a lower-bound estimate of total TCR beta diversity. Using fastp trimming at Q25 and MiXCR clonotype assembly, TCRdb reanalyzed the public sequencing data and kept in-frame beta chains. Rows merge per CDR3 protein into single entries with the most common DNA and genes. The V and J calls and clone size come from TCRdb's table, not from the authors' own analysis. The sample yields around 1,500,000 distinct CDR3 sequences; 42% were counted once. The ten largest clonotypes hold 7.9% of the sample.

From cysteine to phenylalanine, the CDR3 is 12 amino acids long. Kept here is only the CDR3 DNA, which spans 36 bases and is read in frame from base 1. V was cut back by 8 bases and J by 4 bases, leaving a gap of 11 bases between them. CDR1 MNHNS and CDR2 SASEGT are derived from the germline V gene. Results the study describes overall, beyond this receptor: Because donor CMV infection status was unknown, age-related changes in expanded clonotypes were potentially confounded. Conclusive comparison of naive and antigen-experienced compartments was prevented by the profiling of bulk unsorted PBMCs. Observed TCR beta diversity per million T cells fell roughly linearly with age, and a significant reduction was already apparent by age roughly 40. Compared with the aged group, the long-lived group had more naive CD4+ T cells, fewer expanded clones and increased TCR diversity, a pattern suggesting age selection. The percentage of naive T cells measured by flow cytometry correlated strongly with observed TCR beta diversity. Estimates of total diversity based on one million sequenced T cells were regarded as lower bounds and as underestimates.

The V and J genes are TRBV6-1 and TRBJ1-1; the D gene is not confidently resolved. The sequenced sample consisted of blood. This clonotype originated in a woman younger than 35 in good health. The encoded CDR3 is CASLRQFTEAFF. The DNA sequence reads TGTGCCAGCTTGAGGCAGTTCACTGAAGCTTTCTTT.